These 5 T cell receptor beta chains came from one sample sequenced in a study of blood T cell repertoires in COVID-19. Sequencing used immunoSEQ multiplex PCR; TCRdb keeps in-frame clones, though not all of them. The table records more than 70,000 clones, around 77% of them present only once. The source material was peripheral blood. The receptors stem from a human donor in a cohort sampled during active COVID-19.

The chain employs TRBV27 and TRBJ2-4, with D perhaps TRBD2 (6 bases). Deletions cut 2 bases from V and 0 bases from J, with 11 bases between. CDR3 size: 16 residues. Germline V gene lookup returns CDR1 MNHEY and CDR2 SMNVEV (reference sequence). The CDR3 region has the DNA TGTGCCAGCAGTTTAGGAGGGCCGCTAGCCAAAAACATTCAGTACTTC. Its translation is CASSLGGPLAKNIQYF.

The gene calls are TRBV6-5 and TRBJ2-7; tentatively, D is TRBD1 (6 bases). The CDR3 is 12 amino acids. Looked up from germline, CDR1 is MNHEY and CDR2 is SVGAGI. V lost 7 bases and J lost 5, with 12 bases in between. Written as DNA, the CDR3 is TGTGCCAGCACCACAGGGTTCCACGAGCAGTACTTC. This gives the protein CASTTGFHEQYF.

The CDR3 region has the DNA TGCGCCAGCAGCTTGGAGTCAGGTTTCCAGCCCCAGCATTTT. Translation: CASSLESGFQPQHF. The rearrangement links TRBV5-1 to TRBJ1-5, with D uncertain. This CDR3 is 14 amino acids long. CDR1 and CDR2 (germline): SGHRS, YFSETQ. Between the trimmed V and J ends, which lost 0 bases and 7 bases, there was a span of 11 bases.

V gene TRBV7-3 combines with J gene TRBJ2-7; 10 bases are shared with TRBD1. The CDR3 runs to 16 residues. V was clipped by 2 bases and J by 7 bases; unmatched bases: 11. Germline lookup yields CDR1 SGHTA and CDR2 FQGTGA. This CDR3 is CASSLGGGQGVREQYF. The CDR3 DNA follows: TGTGCCAGCAGCTTAGGCGGTGGACAGGGGGTGAGGGAGCAGTACTTC.

The chain joins TRBV30 to TRBJ1-1, with TRBD1 as a possible D gene (5 bases). Looked up from germline, CDR1 is GTSNPN and CDR2 is SVGIG (reference sequence). The CDR3 runs 13 residues. Trimming stripped 3 bases from V and 0 bases from J, with 8 bases between. CDR3 DNA: TGTGCCTGGAGCTCAGGGATGAACACTGAAGCTTTCTTT. This sequence encodes CAWSSGMNTEAFF.